The T cell receptor beta chain under discussion was sequenced for a study of T-cell memory formation after mild COVID-19. CDR3 size: 15 residues. Germline V gives CDR1 SGHTA, CDR2 FQGNSA. V gave up 4 bases and J gave up 5 bases; unmatched junction bases: 8. TCRdb passed the 5' RACE reads through MiXCR, listing each CDR3 protein once. Of 450,000 to 650,000 distinct CDR3 sequences listed, about 20% are singletons. This clonotype was seen many times. This rearrangement joins TRBV7-2 to TRBJ2-5; TRBD1 aligns across 9 bases. The sample consisted of PBMCs or a T cell subset sorted from them (not recorded which). This sequence originates from an adult woman who had mild COVID-19 (a few samples of this study predate the infection). Cell type and time point are not known. The CDR3, as DNA: TGTGCCAGCAGCTACACAGGGGGCACGGGGGAGACCCAGTACTTC. Amino acid sequence: CASSYTGGTGETQYF.